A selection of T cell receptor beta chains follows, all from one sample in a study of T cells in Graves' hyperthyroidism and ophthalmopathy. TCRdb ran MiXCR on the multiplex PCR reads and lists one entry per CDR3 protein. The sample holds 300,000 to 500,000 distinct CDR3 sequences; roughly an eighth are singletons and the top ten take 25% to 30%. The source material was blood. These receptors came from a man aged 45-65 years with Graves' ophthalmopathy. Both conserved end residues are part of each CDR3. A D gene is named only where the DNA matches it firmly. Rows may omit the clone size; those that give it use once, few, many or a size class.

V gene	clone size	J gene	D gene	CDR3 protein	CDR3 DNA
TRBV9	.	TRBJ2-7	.	CASSVYPPDEQYF	TGTGCCAGCAGCGTTTATCCCCCCGACGAGCAGTACTTC
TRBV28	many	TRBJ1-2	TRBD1	CASSATGWGTGVPYGYTF	TGTGCCAGCAGTGCCACGGGTTGGGGGACAGGGGTACCCTATGGCTACACCTTC
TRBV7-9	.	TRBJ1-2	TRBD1	CASSLVRGPNYGYTF	TGTGCCAGCAGCTTGGTTAGGGGGCCTAACTATGGCTACACCTTC
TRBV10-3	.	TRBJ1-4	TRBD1	CAISVGQGVAEKLFF	TGTGCCATCAGTGTGGGACAGGGGGTGGCTGAAAAACTGTTTTTT
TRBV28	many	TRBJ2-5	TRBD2	CASSPTSGSGGRWETQYF	TGTGCCAGCAGTCCGACTAGCGGTTCGGGAGGTCGTTGGGAGACCCAGTACTTC
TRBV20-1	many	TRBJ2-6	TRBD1	CSARRTGGSGANVLTF	TGCAGTGCTAGAAGGACAGGGGGCTCTGGGGCCAACGTCCTGACTTTC
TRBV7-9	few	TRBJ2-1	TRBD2	CASSQLAGGPSEQFF	TGTGCCAGCAGCCAACTAGCGGGAGGGCCCAGTGAGCAGTTCTTC
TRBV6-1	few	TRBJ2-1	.	CAKESNEQFF	TGTGCCAAAGAGAGCAATGAGCAGTTCTTC
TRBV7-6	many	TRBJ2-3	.	CASSLWERADTQYF	TGTGCCAGCAGCCTATGGGAGCGGGCGGATACGCAGTATTTT
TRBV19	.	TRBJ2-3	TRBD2	CASSPSLGRGTDTQYF	TGTGCCAGTAGTCCCTCCCTCGGGAGGGGCACAGATACGCAGTATTTT
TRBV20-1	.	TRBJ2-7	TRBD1	CSARGGTGADEQYF	TGCAGTGCCCGGGGAGGGACAGGGGCGGACGAGCAGTACTTC
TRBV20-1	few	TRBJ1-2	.	CSARGPNLDSYGYTF	TGCAGTGCTAGAGGGCCGAATCTAGACAGCTATGGCTACACCTTC
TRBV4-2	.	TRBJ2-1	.	CASSQDPGDNEQFF	TGTGCCAGCAGCCAAGATCCAGGAGATAATGAGCAGTTCTTC
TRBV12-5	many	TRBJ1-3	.	CASGPSGQGNTIYF	TGTGCTAGTGGCCCCAGCGGGCAGGGAAACACCATATATTTT
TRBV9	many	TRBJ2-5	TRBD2	CASSVEAGVWETQYF	TGTGCCAGCAGCGTAGAAGCGGGAGTTTGGGAGACCCAGTACTTC
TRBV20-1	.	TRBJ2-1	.	CSARGTVNEQFF	TGCAGTGCTAGGGGTACGGTTAATGAGCAGTTCTTC
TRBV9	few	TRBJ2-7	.	CASSPGGSGSSYEQYF	TGTGCCAGCAGCCCTGGAGGTAGCGGATCATCCTACGAGCAGTACTTC
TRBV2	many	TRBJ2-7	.	CASQSNYEQYF	TGTGCCAGTCAGAGTAATTACGAGCAGTACTTC
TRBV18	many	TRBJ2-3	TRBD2	CASSPPSAGADTQYF	TGTGCCAGCTCACCTCCTTCGGCGGGAGCAGATACGCAGTATTTT
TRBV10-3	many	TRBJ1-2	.	CAISAGRHYTF	TGTGCCATCAGTGCGGGTAGGCACTACACCTTC
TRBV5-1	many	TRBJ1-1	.	CASSLFAGTRLNTEAFF	TGCGCCAGCAGCTTGTTTGCGGGAACCCGATTGAACACTGAAGCTTTCTTT
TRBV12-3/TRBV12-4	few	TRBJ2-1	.	CASTLQGIGRDEQFF	TGTGCCAGCACCCTCCAGGGGATTGGGCGCGATGAGCAGTTCTTC
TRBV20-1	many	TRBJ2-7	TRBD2	CSARVPSGAAYEQYF	TGCAGTGCTAGAGTTCCTAGCGGGGCGGCCTACGAGCAGTACTTC
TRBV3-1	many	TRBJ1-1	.	CASSQEQGARNTEAFF	TGTGCCAGCAGCCAAGAACAGGGTGCGAGGAACACTGAAGCTTTCTTT
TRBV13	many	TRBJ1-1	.	CASSLDLRGGTEAFF	TGTGCCAGCAGCTTAGATCTGAGGGGGGGCACTGAAGCTTTCTTT
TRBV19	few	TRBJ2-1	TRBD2	CASSMSAWAGVSLHNEQFF	TGTGCCAGTAGTATGTCGGCCTGGGCGGGAGTTTCCCTCCACAATGAGCAGTTCTTC
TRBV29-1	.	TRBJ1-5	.	CSVAGGPQPQHF	TGCAGCGTTGCTGGGGGTCCACAGCCCCAGCATTTT
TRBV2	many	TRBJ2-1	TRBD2	CASRTGLVGNEQFF	TGTGCCAGCAGGACTGGACTAGTAGGCAATGAGCAGTTCTTC
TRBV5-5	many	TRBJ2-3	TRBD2	CASSLGGLADTDTQYF	TGTGCCAGCAGCTTGGGGGGCCTAGCGGACACAGATACGCAGTATTTT
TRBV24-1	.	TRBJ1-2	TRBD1	CATSDSQGGNYGYTF	TGTGCCACCAGTGATTCCCAGGGGGGAAACTATGGCTACACCTTC
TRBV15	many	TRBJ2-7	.	CATSRNPTGLSSEQYF	TGTGCCACCAGCAGAAACCCGACGGGGCTTTCTAGCGAGCAGTACTTC
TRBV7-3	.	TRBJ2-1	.	CASSLNPGTLYNEQFF	TGTGCCAGCAGCTTAAATCCCGGGACGTTATACAATGAGCAGTTCTTC
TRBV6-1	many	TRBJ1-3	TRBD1	CASRETGRNTIYF	TGTGCCAGCAGGGAGACAGGGAGAAACACCATATATTTT
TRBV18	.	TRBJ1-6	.	CASSPPSVNSPLHF	TGTGCCAGCTCACCACCGTCAGTAAATTCACCCCTCCACTTT
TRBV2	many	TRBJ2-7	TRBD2	CASSEFLAGDYEQYF	TGTGCCAGCAGTGAATTCCTAGCGGGAGACTACGAGCAGTACTTC
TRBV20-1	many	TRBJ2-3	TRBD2	CSARDGLAGGPADTQYF	TGCAGTGCTAGGGACGGACTAGCGGGAGGCCCGGCAGATACGCAGTATTTT
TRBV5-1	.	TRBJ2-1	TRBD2	CASSSSGKEYNEQFF	TGCGCCAGCAGCTCTAGCGGAAAGGAATACAATGAGCAGTTCTTC
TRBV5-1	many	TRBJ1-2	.	CASSLDNYYTF	TGCGCCAGCAGCTTGGACAATTACTACACCTTC
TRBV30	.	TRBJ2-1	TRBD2	CAGTGTSDNEQFF	TGTGCCGGTACCGGGACTAGCGACAATGAGCAGTTCTTC
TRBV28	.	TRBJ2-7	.	CASSLAEEDYEQYF	TGTGCCAGCAGTTTAGCGGAAGAGGACTACGAGCAGTACTTC
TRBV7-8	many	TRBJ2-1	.	CASSYGQSTNEQFF	TGTGCCAGCAGCTACGGACAATCTACCAATGAGCAGTTCTTC
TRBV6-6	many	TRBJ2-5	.	CASSYSLGESQETQYF	TGTGCCAGCAGTTACTCGTTGGGAGAATCTCAAGAGACCCAGTACTTC
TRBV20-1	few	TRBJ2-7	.	CSASQGYEQYF	TGCAGTGCTTCTCAGGGATACGAGCAGTACTTC
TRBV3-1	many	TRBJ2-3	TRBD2	CASSQVVAGGYTDTQYF	TGTGCCAGCAGCCAAGTGGTAGCGGGAGGTTACACAGATACGCAGTATTTT
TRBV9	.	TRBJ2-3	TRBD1	CASSAKGGQGTDTQYF	TGTGCCAGCAGCGCAAAGGGGGGACAGGGCACAGATACGCAGTATTTT
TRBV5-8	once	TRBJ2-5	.	CASSSTGTSETQYF	TGTGCCAGCAGCTCCACAGGGACCTCTGAGACCCAGTACTTC
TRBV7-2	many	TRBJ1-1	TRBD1	CASSLGTVNTEAFF	TGTGCCAGCAGTTTGGGGACAGTGAACACTGAAGCTTTCTTT
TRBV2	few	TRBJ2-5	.	CASRTRTAGQGTQYF	TGTGCCAGCAGGACTCGGACGGCCGGGCAAGGGACCCAGTACTTC
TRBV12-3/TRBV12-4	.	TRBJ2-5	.	CASNPGLAGETQYF	TGTGCCAGCAACCCCGGACTGGCAGGGGAGACCCAGTACTTC
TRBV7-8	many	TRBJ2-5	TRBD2	CASSFIPSGIGETQYF	TGTGCCAGCAGCTTTATCCCTAGCGGGATTGGAGAGACCCAGTACTTC
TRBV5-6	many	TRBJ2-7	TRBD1	CASSHDRVIYEQYF	TGTGCCAGCAGCCATGACAGGGTAATCTACGAGCAGTACTTC
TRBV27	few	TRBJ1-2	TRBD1	CASSPGTARSYTF	TGTGCCAGCAGTCCCGGGACAGCACGTAGCTACACCTTC
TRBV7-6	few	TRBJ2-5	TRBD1	CASRVGTGGVETQYF	TGTGCCAGCAGGGTCGGGACAGGGGGCGTAGAGACCCAGTACTTC
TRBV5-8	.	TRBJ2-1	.	CASSSSGPRLLSGEQFF	TGTGCCAGCAGCTCCAGTGGGCCTAGGCTCTTGAGTGGTGAGCAGTTCTTC
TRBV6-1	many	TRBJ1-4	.	CATSLEKLFF	TGTGCCACCTCGCTTGAAAAACTGTTTTTT
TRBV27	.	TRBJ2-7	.	CASSLSPLPPVHEQYF	TGTGCCAGCAGTTTATCTCCCTTACCCCCGGTCCACGAGCAGTACTTC
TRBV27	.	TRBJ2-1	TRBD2	CASIETSGRSNSYNEQFF	TGTGCCAGCATTGAGACTAGCGGGAGGTCCAACTCCTACAATGAGCAGTTCTTC
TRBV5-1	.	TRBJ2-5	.	CASSSGIGGKETQYF	TGCGCCAGCAGCTCGGGGATTGGGGGAAAAGAGACCCAGTACTTC
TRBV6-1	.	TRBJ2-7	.	CASSENGARYF	TGTGCCAGCAGTGAAAACGGGGCGCGGTACTTC